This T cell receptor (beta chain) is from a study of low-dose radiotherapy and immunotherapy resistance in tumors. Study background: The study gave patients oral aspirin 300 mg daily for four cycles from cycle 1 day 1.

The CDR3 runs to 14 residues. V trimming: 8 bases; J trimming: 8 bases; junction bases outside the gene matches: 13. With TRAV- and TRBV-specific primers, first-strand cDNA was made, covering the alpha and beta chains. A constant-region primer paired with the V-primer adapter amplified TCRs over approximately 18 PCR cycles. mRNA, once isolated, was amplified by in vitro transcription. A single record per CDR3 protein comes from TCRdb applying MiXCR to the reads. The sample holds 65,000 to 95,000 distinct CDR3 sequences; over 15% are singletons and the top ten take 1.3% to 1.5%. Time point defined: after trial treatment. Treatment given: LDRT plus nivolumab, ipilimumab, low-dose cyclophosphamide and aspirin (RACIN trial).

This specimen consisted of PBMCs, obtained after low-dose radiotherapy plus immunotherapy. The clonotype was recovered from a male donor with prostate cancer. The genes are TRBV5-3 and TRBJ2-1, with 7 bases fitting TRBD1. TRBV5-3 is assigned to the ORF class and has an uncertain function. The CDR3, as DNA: TGTGCCAGCAGCCGAAGACAGGGTGGCGATGAGCAGTTCTTC. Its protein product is CASSRRQGGDEQFF.